The following is a T cell receptor beta chain sequence with its context. Its antigen is not known. This sample is drawn from a study of T cell responses to AZD1222 COVID-19 vaccine. Findings and limits, study-wide: Spike-specific TCR depth and breadth grew after two AZD1222 doses. None of the repertoires were sampled until the peak T cell response had passed.

The protocol was immunoSEQ multiplex PCR, while the TCRdb copy is restricted to in-frame clones and leaves out a portion. This repertoire shows 98,000 or so clones, about 92% found once; its top ten account for 3% to 3.5%. The germline V and J ends were trimmed by 4 bases and 4 bases, with 19 bases remaining between them. The germline CDR1 and CDR2 sequences are ENHRY and SYGVKD. This CDR3 is built from 16 residues. Sequenced material: peripheral blood, taken on day 0 of MenACWY control vaccination. The chain uses TRBV10-3 and TRBJ1-1; D might be TRBD1 (5 bases). The sequence came from an adult in good health. CDR3 bases: TGTGCCATCAGTGCCCGGGACGGTGAAGAAGGCACTGAAGCTTTCTTT. Residues: CAISARDGEEGTEAFF.